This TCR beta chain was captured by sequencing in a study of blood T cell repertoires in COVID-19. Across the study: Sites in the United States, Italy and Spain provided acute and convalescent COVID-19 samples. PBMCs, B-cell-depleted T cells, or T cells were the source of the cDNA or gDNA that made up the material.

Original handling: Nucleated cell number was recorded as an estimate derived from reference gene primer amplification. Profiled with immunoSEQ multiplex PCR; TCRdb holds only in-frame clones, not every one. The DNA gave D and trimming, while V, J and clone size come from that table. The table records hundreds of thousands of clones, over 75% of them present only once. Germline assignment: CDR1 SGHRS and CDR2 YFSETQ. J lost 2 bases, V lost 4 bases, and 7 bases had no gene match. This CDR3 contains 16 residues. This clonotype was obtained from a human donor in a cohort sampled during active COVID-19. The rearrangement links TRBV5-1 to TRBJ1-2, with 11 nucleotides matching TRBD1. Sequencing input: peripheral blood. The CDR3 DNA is TGCGCCAGCAGCGCGGGACAGGGGGTACCCAACTATGGCTACACCTTC. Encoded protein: CASSAGQGVPNYGYTF.